The following is a TCR beta chain sequence with its context. What it binds is unknown. Clones were read by immunoSEQ multiplex PCR, and TCRdb kept only the in-frame ones, dropping some. Of roughly 76,000 clones detected, 70% to 85% appear once; the ten largest clones hold roughly 10%. The study treated chemo-refractory metastatic non-small-cell lung cancer patients with focal radiation plus ipilimumab CTLA-4 blockade. This sample was taken from a study of radiotherapy plus CTLA-4 blockade in lung cancer. Across the study: Disease control reached about 28%, with objective responses in 15% to 20%.

Study-wide results and limits: Blood saw expansion of tumor-derived TCR clones after radiotherapy plus ipilimumab. Dynamics of early blood T cell clones, together with interferon-beta, were reportedly the best predictors of response.

The source material was peripheral blood, sampled from a patient treated with radiotherapy plus ipilimumab. The TCR sequence derives from a human donor with non-small cell lung cancer whose response to radiotherapy plus ipilimumab could not be evaluated.

In DNA form, the CDR3 reads TGTGCCAGCAGAAAAGGGGGAATCGATCAGCCCCAGCATTTT. Translated: CASRKGGIDQPQHF. This chain uses TRBV5-6 with TRBJ1-5, with D possibly TRBD1 on 6 matching bases. Deletions cut 5 bases from V and 5 bases from J, with 14 bases between. CDR1 is SGHDT and CDR2 is YYEEEE in the germline V gene. This CDR3 is 14 amino acids long.